The text below deals with one T cell receptor (beta chain). This sample was taken from a study of blood T cell repertoires in COVID-19. As for the study in general: Acute-phase and convalescent COVID-19 samples originated in the United States, Italy and Spain. Sample material is recorded as cDNA or gDNA derived from T cells, B-cell-depleted T cells, or PBMCs.

CDR1 is SGHRS, CDR2 YFSETQ, per germline. The CDR3 is 14 residues long. Trimming took off 7 bases at V and 6 bases at J, with 18 bases between the two ends. In the original workflow: Quantification of nucleated cells was approximated via reference gene primer amplification. Clones were sequenced by immunoSEQ multiplex PCR, and TCRdb holds only the in-frame ones, with some missing. V and J calls and clone size follow that table, whereas D and trimming were derived from the DNA. The sample records about 200,000 clones, about 89% being singletons. V gene TRBV5-1 combines with J gene TRBJ2-3; weak D call: TRBD1 (6 bases). The receptor comes from a middle-aged man with acute or convalescent COVID-19. The specimen sequenced was peripheral blood. The CDR3, as DNA: TGCGCCAGCGCCTTTGATTGGGGGCAGGATACGCAGTATTTT. Encoded protein: CASAFDWGQDTQYF.